What follows are 15 T cell receptor beta chains derived from one specimen sequenced in a study of T cells in Graves' hyperthyroidism and ophthalmopathy. Amplified regions were TCR beta CDR3 sequences from RNA transcripts. The TCR CDR3 was amplified in a first-round RT-PCR using the HTBI primer set. TCRdb re-called the multiplex PCR reads through MiXCR, storing one row per CDR3 protein. The data contain about 560,000 distinct CDR3 sequences, over 15% of them singletons. The sequencing sample was made of blood. The receptors come from a woman between 18 and 29 years old with Graves' hyperthyroidism.

The chain carries TRBV5-1 and TRBJ2-3; D call uncertain. CDR1 is SGHRS, CDR2 YFSETQ, per germline. The CDR3 consists of 15 residues. The ends were cut back, 4 bases at V and 2 bases at J, with 14 bases in the middle. The CDR3 protein is CASSLQPRPTDTQYF. Here the CDR3 DNA reads TGCGCCAGCAGCCTCCAGCCCCGGCCCACAGATACGCAGTATTTT.

This clonotype was found a few times. V usage is TRBV24-1 and J usage is TRBJ2-5; tentative D call: TRBD1 (6 bases). V lost 1 base, J lost 1 base, and 12 bases lay in between. This CDR3 is built from 16 residues. CDR1 KGHDR and CDR2 SFDVKD come from the germline V gene. The CDR3 sequence is CATSDFKRGSQETQYF. DNA of the CDR3: TGTGCCACCAGTGATTTCAAGAGGGGGTCCCAAGAGACCCAGTACTTC.

This clonotype was detected ten times or more. The chain carries TRBV27 and TRBJ2-7; D not resolved. The CDR3 is 15 residues long. Germline V gene data show CDR1 as MNHEY and CDR2 as SMNVEV (reference sequence). Trimming cost V 3 bases and J 0 bases, with 12 bases left between them. The CDR3 here is CASSFSGPLSYEQYF. For the CDR3, the DNA is TGTGCCAGCAGTTTTTCAGGCCCACTCTCCTACGAGCAGTACTTC.

The chain is built from TRBV7-6 and TRBJ2-1; possible D gene TRBD2, 5 bases. In germline, CDR1 is SGHVS, CDR2 FNYEAQ. This CDR3 region has 15 residues. Trimming cost V 1 base and J 3 bases, with 10 bases left between them. In DNA form, the CDR3 reads TGTGCCAGCAGCTTAGAAAGGACTTTCTACAATGAGCAGTTCTTC. This gives the protein CASSLERTFYNEQFF.

This clonotype has a handful of counts. The J gene is TRBJ2-4, the V gene TRBV6-2 or TRBV6-3, with 11 bases fitting TRBD2. The germline gives CDR1 MNHEY, CDR2 SVGEGT. The CDR3 has 15 amino acids. The ends lost 6 bases at V and 4 bases at J; junction bases unmatched: 5. The CDR3: CASRLAGVPKNIQYF. As DNA, the CDR3 is TGTGCCAGCAGACTAGCGGGGGTTCCGAAAAACATTCAGTACTTC.

In this sample, this clonotype turned up a few times. The genes are TRBV4-1 and TRBJ2-5; TRBD2 might be the D (5 bases). V was trimmed by 1 base and J by 4 bases, leaving 13 bases between them. Germline CDR1 is MGHRA and CDR2 is YSYEKL. The CDR3 sequence is 15 residues long. CDR3 in DNA: TGCGCCAGCAGCCAAGCCCAACTAGTACCAGAGACCCAGTACTTC. Its translation: CASSQAQLVPETQYF.

The chain has TRBV6-2 or TRBV6-3 and TRBJ2-7; possibly TRBD2 for D (5 bases). V was pared by 0 bases and J by 2 bases, with 14 bases between. The V gene's germline CDR1 is MNHEY and CDR2 SVGEGT. This CDR3 comprises 16 residues. The CDR3 nucleotides read TGTGCCAGCAGTTACTCGAGCGAGGGTTCCCCCTACGAGCAGTACTTC. It translates to CASSYSSEGSPYEQYF.

This clonotype was observed a handful of times. The rearrangement joins TRBV18 to TRBJ1-2; D gene uncertain. Trimming stripped 2 bases from V and 7 bases from J, with 17 bases between. Germline CDR1 and CDR2: KGHSH and LQKENI. The CDR3 extends over 15 amino acids. CDR3 protein: CASSPRPDQIAGYTF. The CDR3 DNA reads TGTGCCAGCTCACCAAGGCCAGATCAGATTGCTGGCTACACCTTC.

A few counts support this clonotype. V is TRBV24-1 and J is TRBJ1-2, with D possibly matching TRBD1 (5 bases). This CDR3 has 14 amino acids. The ends were cut back, 4 bases at V and 11 bases at J, with 19 bases in the middle. Germline V gene lookup returns CDR1 KGHDR and CDR2 SFDVKD. Here the CDR3 reads CATSESGTLRKYTF. CDR3 DNA sequence: TGTGCCACCAGTGAGTCCGGGACGCTAAGGAAATACACCTTC.

This chain connects TRBV19 to TRBJ1-2; D is perhaps TRBD1 (5 bases). The germline CDR1 and CDR2 sequences are LNHDA and SQIVND (reference sequence). The CDR3 covers 14 residues. V lost 4 bases to trimming and J lost 8 bases, with 17 bases between them. CDR3 sequence (DNA): TGTGCCAGTAGTACGCCTGGAGGGGCAGGCGGCTACACCTTC. It is translated as CASSTPGGAGGYTF.

J is TRBJ2-2 and V is TRBV2; 8 bases agree with TRBD2. The germline V gene has CDR1 SNHLY and CDR2 FYNNEI. CDR3 length: 15 amino acids. V shed 11 bases and J 3 bases; nucleotides not matched to a gene: 11. The CDR3 spells CAGGGGGGYTGELFF. Here the CDR3 DNA reads TGTGCCGGGGGTGGTGGCGGGGGGTACACCGGGGAGCTGTTTTTT. Together with reference TRBV2 and TRBJ2-2, the CDR3 gives the full variable domain: EPEVTQTPSHQVTQMGQEVILRCVPISNHLYFYWYRQILGQKVEFLVSFYNNEISEKSEIFDDQFSVERPDGSNFTLKIRSTKLEDSAMYFCAGGGGGGYTGELFFGEGSRLTVL.

This clonotype appeared many times. The chain uses TRBV11-2 and TRBJ2-5; 11 bases are a match to TRBD2. The CDR3 spans 15 residues. The trim removed 5 bases at V and 5 bases at J, leaving 7 bases unmatched. Germline V gene lookup returns CDR1 SGHAT and CDR2 FQNNGV. The DNA of the CDR3 is TGTGCCAGCAGCGATAGCGGGAGGGCCGCGGAGACCCAGTACTTC. Amino acids: CASSDSGRAAETQYF.

This clonotype was recorded at least ten times. The DNA for the CDR3 is TGTGCCAGCAGCTCACTTTCCCTGTTCCATGGCTACACCTTC. Translation gives CASSSLSLFHGYTF. V gene TRBV13 combines with J gene TRBJ1-2; no reliable D call. Looked up from germline, CDR1 is PRHDT and CDR2 is FYEKMQ (reference sequence). Trimming left V 4 bases short and J 6 bases short, with 15 bases between. The CDR3 is made up of 14 amino acids.

As concerns this clonotype: A much larger clonotype is one base distant, so this may be a read error. The CDR3 sequence: CASSMVFDSLDEQYF. In DNA form, the CDR3 reads TGTGCCAGTAGTATGGTTTTCGACAGTTTAGATGAGCAGTACTTC. The chain couples TRBV19 to TRBJ2-7; the D gene is possibly TRBD1 (5 bases). The CDR3 consists of 15 residues. Trimming removed 3 bases at V and 7 bases at J, with 19 bases between. Per the germline V gene, CDR1 is LNHDA and CDR2 is SQIVND (reference sequence).

CDR3 nucleotides: TGTGCCAGCAGTTTGGGACTAGCGGGGGCCACAGATACGCAGTATTTT. Encoded protein: CASSLGLAGATDTQYF. The V call is TRBV6-2 or TRBV6-3, the J call TRBJ2-3; 14 bases are a match to TRBD2. Germline CDR1 is MNHEY and CDR2 is SVGEGT. The CDR3 sequence is 16 residues long. Trimming took 4 bases from V and 2 from J; bases not matched to a gene: 2.